This T cell receptor beta chain originates from a study of CD8 T cells in ankylosing spondylitis. The study, taken as a whole, reports: There was reportedly significant enrichment of clones that were disease-linked in matched ankylosing spondylitis synovial fluid.

A remark on this clonotype: Its matching antigen is unknown.

V dropped 4 bases and J dropped 4 bases, with 15 bases sitting between them. The CDR3 covers 14 residues. Germline V CDR1 and CDR2: SGHDT, YYEEEE. TCRdb processed the 5' RACE reads anew with MiXCR; each CDR3 protein has one entry. The sample lists a few hundred thousand distinct CDR3 sequences; around 21% were seen once. Material for sequencing was blood, either unsorted or a sorted T cell fraction (not recorded which). This rearrangement joins TRBV5-6 to TRBJ2-7, with a weak D call TRBD2 (6 bases). This receptor was identified in a female donor with ankylosing spondylitis or in good health (not recorded which). CDR3 DNA: TGTGCCAGCAGCGTGGGGGGTAGCGGATACGAGCAGTACTTC. Protein sequence: CASSVGGSGYEQYF.